This entry concerns a single T cell receptor beta chain. Its antigen is unidentified. This record comes from a study of cytomegalovirus exposure and HLA in healthy donors. Whole-study findings and limits: Earlier results showed most TCR beta V segments being productive about 90% or about 30% of the time. The authors later linked a missense DCLRE1C variant to TCR beta V- and J-gene trimming. DRB1 had the most TCR associations and HLA-C the fewest, a later analysis found, with rates varying by HLA locus.

Both 60 Vbeta primers and 13 Jbeta primers went into the PCR. Method: immunoSEQ multiplex PCR; TCRdb's copy keeps in-frame clones and lacks some. In the table there are approximately 100,000 clones, around 80% of which are singletons. The germline V and J ends were trimmed by 1 base and 11 bases, with 8 bases remaining between them. This CDR3 spans 11 amino acids. Germline values: CDR1 MDHEN, CDR2 SYDVKM. The chain is built from TRBV28 and TRBJ2-5, with unresolved D. The TCR comes from a woman between 45 and 60 years old in good health and CMV-seropositive. What was sequenced was PBMCs. The CDR3 coding sequence is TGTGCCAGCAGTTTATTTGTTGAGCAGTACTTC. It codes for CASSLFVEQYF. The complete variable domain, with remaining parts taken from reference TRBV28 and TRBJ2-5, reads DVKVTQSSRYLVKRTGEKVFLECVQDMDHENMFWYRQDPGLGLRLIYFSYDVKMKEKGDIPEGYSVSREKKERFSLILESASTNQTSMYLCASSLFVEQYFGPGTRLLVL.